This TCR beta chain was sequenced for a study of blood T cell repertoires in COVID-19. It was during active infection that Seattle patients were enrolled and then longitudinally followed. As handled by the study authors: For nucleated cells, counts were estimated from reference gene primer amplification. Here immunoSEQ multiplex PCR was the method, and the copy in TCRdb shows in-frame clones only, minus some. V, J and clone size were drawn from that table, and D and trimming were deduced from the DNA. The sample holds tens of thousands of clones, more than 80% seen once. Germline V gives CDR1 SGHRS, CDR2 YFSETQ. V was cut by 4 bases and J by 4 bases, with 15 bases left in between. This CDR3 spans 15 amino acids.

The receptor was derived from a man between 45 and 60 years old with COVID-19, enrolled during active disease. The chain joins TRBV5-1 to TRBJ1-5, with D perhaps matching TRBD1 (6 bases). The sequenced material came from peripheral blood. Here the CDR3 DNA reads TGCGCCAGCAGCCCGCAACAGGGCCCTAATCAGCCCCAGCATTTT. Its protein product is CASSPQQGPNQPQHF.